A single sample is the source of the 25 T cell receptor beta chains below, sequenced in a study of blood T cell repertoires in COVID-19. TCRdb's table, derived via immunoSEQ multiplex PCR, lists solely in-frame clones and lacks some. The table has 310,000 or so clones, about 90% seen once. Source material: peripheral blood. The receptors derive from a man aged 18 to 29 who had recovered from COVID-19.

The DNA for the CDR3 is TGTGCCAGCAGCTTAGGTCCCAGCTACGAGCAGTACTTC. Its translation: CASSLGPSYEQYF. The genes are TRBV11-3 and TRBJ2-7; D not resolved. The V gene lost 1 base and the J gene lost 3 bases, with 7 bases spanning the gap. This CDR3 has 13 residues. Looked up from germline, CDR1 is SGHNT and CDR2 is YENEEA.

This rearrangement joins TRBV27 to TRBJ1-1, with TRBD1 matching 7 bases. Germline-derived CDR1 and CDR2 are MNHEY and SMNVEV (reference sequence). V lost 2 bases, J lost 0 bases, and 6 bases stayed unmatched. The length of the CDR3 is 16 residues. CDR3: CASSLRDSDLNTEAFF. The CDR3, as DNA: TGTGCCAGCAGTTTACGGGACAGCGACTTGAACACTGAAGCTTTCTTT.

The rearrangement uses TRBV29-1 and TRBJ1-1; TRBD1 aligns across 7 bases. This CDR3 is built from 13 residues. CDR1 SQVTM and CDR2 ANQGSEA come from the germline V gene. The V gene end was trimmed by 6 bases and the J gene end by 10 bases; junction bases not matched to a gene: 14. The CDR3 coding sequence is TGCAGCGTAGCTGGACAGGTGGTGGGGGTAGCTTTCTTT. It yields the protein CSVAGQVVGVAFF.

This chain links TRBV2 with TRBJ1-4, with unresolved D. V lost 2 bases and J lost 0, with 7 bases in between. The CDR3 is 15 residues long. Germline CDR1 and CDR2: SNHLY and FYNNEI. The CDR3 region has the DNA TGTGCCAGCAGTGAATGGGAGGCAACTAATGAAAAACTGTTTTTT. Protein sequence: CASSEWEATNEKLFF.

The chain combines TRBV25-1 with TRBJ2-1, with 10 bases that match TRBD2. V was pared by 3 bases and J by 4 bases, with 3 bases of the junction left unmatched. Germline CDR1 is MGHDK and CDR2 is SYGVNS. The CDR3 spans 15 residues. CDR3 protein: CASSDSGREYNEQFF. CDR3 coding DNA: TGTGCCAGCAGTGACAGCGGGAGGGAATACAATGAGCAGTTCTTC.

The chain links TRBV14 to TRBJ2-3, with 9 bases fitting TRBD2. V lost 4 bases to trimming and J lost 1 base; unmatched junction nucleotides: 3. The CDR3 is made up of 15 amino acids. Looked up from germline, CDR1 is SGHDN and CDR2 is FVKESK. CDR3 bases: TGTGCCAGCAGCCCGTTAGCGGGGGGCACAGATACGCAGTATTTT. Translation: CASSPLAGGTDTQYF.

The J gene is TRBJ2-7, the V gene TRBV27; 8 bases match TRBD1. CDR1 MNHEY and CDR2 SMNVEV come from the germline V gene (reference sequence). The CDR3 is 14 residues long. With 5 bases clipped from V and 3 bases from J, the junction kept 6 bases outside the gene matches. The CDR3, as DNA: TGTGCCAGCAGTCCGGGGACAGGATACTACGAGCAGTACTTC. The encoded protein is CASSPGTGYYEQYF.

This sequence joins TRBV5-4 and TRBJ2-3, with a tentative D call TRBD1 (6 bases). CDR3 length equals 14 residues. V lost 4 bases and J 1 base, leaving 10 bases between the germline ends. Germline V CDR1 and CDR2: SGHNT, YYREEE (reference sequence). The CDR3 DNA sequence: TGTGCCAGCAGCCCGTGGACAGGCACAGATACGCAGTATTTT. Protein sequence: CASSPWTGTDTQYF.

DNA for the CDR3: TGTGCCAGCAGCCGCAGCCTGGGACAGATGACTGAAGCTTTCTTT. Residues: CASSRSLGQMTEAFF. V usage is TRBV7-8 and J usage is TRBJ1-1; 7 bases map to TRBD1. The CDR3 covers 15 residues. Germline assignment: CDR1 SGHVS and CDR2 FQNEAQ. V gave up 5 bases and J gave up 5 bases; unmatched junction bases: 11. Using reference TRBV7-8 and TRBJ1-1 for the parts outside the CDR3, the full variable domain is GAGVSQSPRYKVAKRGQDVALRCDPISGHVSLFWYQQALGQGPEFLTYFQNEAQLDKSGLPSDRFFAERPEGSVSTLKIQRTQQEDSAVYLCASSRSLGQMTEAFFGQGTRLTVV.

The V call is TRBV10-1, the J call TRBJ1-1; D remains unclear. CDR1 and CDR2 from the germline V gene are WNHNN and SYGVQD (reference sequence). The germline V and J ends were trimmed by 8 bases and 0 bases, with 25 bases remaining between them. The CDR3 has 18 amino acids. In DNA, the CDR3 is TGCGCCAGCGCAACGGAGGGCCTCCGGGCCCATCTGAACACTGAAGCTTTCTTT. As protein: CASATEGLRAHLNTEAFF.

The chain joins TRBV5-8 to TRBJ2-3; the match to TRBD2 covers 10 bases. With V trimmed by 1 base and J by 6 bases, 5 bases remained unmatched. The germline gives CDR1 SGHTS, CDR2 YDEGEE. The CDR3 is 15 amino acids. The CDR3 DNA is TGTGCCAGCAGCTTGCTAGCGGGGGCCTGGGATACGCAGTATTTT. This encodes CASSLLAGAWDTQYF.

The CDR3 sequence is CASSLGLAGGPAYEQYF. In DNA, the CDR3 is TGTGCCAGCAGCTTGGGACTAGCGGGGGGCCCAGCCTACGAGCAGTACTTC. This sequence joins TRBV5-4 and TRBJ2-7, with 13 bases matching TRBD2. The J segment lost 2 bases and the V segment lost 0 bases, leaving 5 bases of the junction unmatched. Germline loops: CDR1 SGHNT, CDR2 YYREEE (reference sequence). The CDR3 is 17 amino acids.

On this clone: This sample also contains other DNA sequences that code for the same CDR3. This sequence joins TRBV24-1 and TRBJ2-2, with D uncertain. Trimming pared 4 bases from V and 3 bases from J, leaving 5 bases between. CDR1 and CDR2 (germline): KGHDR, SFDVKD. There are 13 residues in the CDR3. The CDR3, as DNA: TGTGCCACCAGTGAGCGCTACACCGGGGAGCTGTTTTTT. Translated: CATSERYTGELFF.

The chain uses TRBV7-8 and TRBJ2-6, with D unresolved. V gave up 1 base and J gave up 10 bases, with 5 bases separating them. Germline assignment: CDR1 SGHVS and CDR2 FQNEAQ. The CDR3 has 12 residues. The CDR3 sequence: CASSLVLNVLTF. In nucleotides, the CDR3 is TGTGCCAGCAGCTTAGTTCTGAACGTCCTGACTTTC. Drawing the rest from reference TRBV7-8 and TRBJ2-6, the complete variable domain is GAGVSQSPRYKVAKRGQDVALRCDPISGHVSLFWYQQALGQGPEFLTYFQNEAQLDKSGLPSDRFFAERPEGSVSTLKIQRTQQEDSAVYLCASSLVLNVLTFGAGSRLTVL.

The rearrangement joins TRBV5-4 to TRBJ2-3, with TRBD2 identical over 12 bases. The junction had 3 bases not matched to a gene; V was cut back by 4 bases and J by 6 bases. Germline assignment: CDR1 SGHNT and CDR2 YYREEE (reference sequence). The CDR3 covers 14 residues. The CDR3 coding sequence is TGTGCCAGCAGCACCGGACTAGCGGGGGATACGCAGTATTTT. As protein: CASSTGLAGDTQYF. The whole variable domain, remainder taken from reference TRBV5-4 and TRBJ2-3, is ETGVTQSPTHLIKTRGQQVTLRCSSQSGHNTVSWYQQALGQGPQFIFQYYREEENGRGNFPPRFSGLQFPNYSSELNVNALELDDSALYLCASSTGLAGDTQYFGPGTRLTVL.

V gene TRBV24-1 combines with J gene TRBJ2-3; 7 nucleotides align to TRBD1. V was clipped by 4 bases and J by 3 bases; unmatched bases: 9. Germline loops: CDR1 KGHDR, CDR2 SFDVKD. The CDR3 consists of 16 residues. CDR3 nucleotide sequence: TGTGCCACCAGTGACGGAACAGGGGTAAGGACAGATACGCAGTATTTT. This encodes CATSDGTGVRTDTQYF.

The genes are TRBV7-8 and TRBJ2-7; 9 positions agree with TRBD1. Germline CDR1 is SGHVS and CDR2 is FQNEAQ. The V gene end was trimmed by 4 bases and the J gene end by 2 bases; junction bases not matched to a gene: 12. The CDR3 length is 17 residues. CDR3 DNA: TGTGCCAGCAGCTGGGCCCCTCGACAGGGGGTCCCCTACGAGCAGTACTTC. Translated, it gives CASSWAPRQGVPYEQYF.

The rearrangement links TRBV18 to TRBJ2-1; 16 nucleotides agree with TRBD2. The J segment lost 5 bases and the V segment lost 6 bases, leaving 7 bases of the junction unmatched. Per germline, CDR1 KGHSH and CDR2 LQKENI. The CDR3 contains 17 residues. CDR3 sequence (DNA): TGTGCCAGCTCGACGGGACTAGCGGGGGGGAGCAACAATGAGCAGTTCTTC. Encoded protein: CASSTGLAGGSNNEQFF. The full variable domain, completed using reference TRBV18 and TRBJ2-1, is NAGVMQNPRHLVRRRGQEARLRCSPMKGHSHVYWYRQLPEEGLKFMVYLQKENIIDESGMPKERFSAEFPKEGPSILRIQQVVRGDSAAYFCASSTGLAGGSNNEQFFGPGTRLTVL.

The chain recombines TRBV2 with TRBJ1-5; D gene ambiguous. The CDR3 loop spans 13 amino acids. Deletions cut 5 bases from V and 6 bases from J, with 11 bases between. Per the germline V gene, CDR1 is SNHLY and CDR2 is FYNNEI. Here the CDR3 DNA reads TGTGCCAGCAGTCCTTCCAGTGTTCAGCCCCAGCATTTT. Protein sequence: CASSPSSVQPQHF.

DNA of the CDR3: TGTGCCAGCAGTTACTCTAGCCCAGGGGCTGAAGCTTTCTTT. Its translation: CASSYSSPGAEAFF. V and J are TRBV6-5 and TRBJ1-1, with D maybe TRBD1 (6 bases). The germline CDR1 and CDR2 sequences are MNHEY and SVGAGI. There are 14 residues in the CDR3. V gave up 0 bases and J gave up 6 bases, with 11 bases separating them.

V usage is TRBV5-1 and J usage is TRBJ1-1, with TRBD1 as a possible D gene (6 bases). This CDR3 comprises 14 residues. V lost 7 bases and J lost 1, with 14 bases in between. The germline V gene encodes CDR1 SGHRS and CDR2 YFSETQ. As DNA, the CDR3 is TGCGCCAGCGGGATGGGACATCCGAACACTGAAGCTTTCTTT. It translates to CASGMGHPNTEAFF.

The rearrangement joins TRBV6-5 to TRBJ2-1, with D possibly TRBD1 on 5 matching bases. The CDR3 runs 14 residues. CDR1 and CDR2 from the germline V gene are MNHEY and SVGAGI. The ends were cut back, 6 bases at V and 0 bases at J, with 9 bases in the middle. The CDR3 loop reads CASRTDNSYNEQFF. For the CDR3, the DNA is TGTGCCAGCAGGACAGATAACTCCTACAATGAGCAGTTCTTC.

This chain links TRBV9 with TRBJ1-2, with D hard to call. V lost 4 bases, J lost 1 base, and 14 bases lay in between. CDR1 SGDLS and CDR2 YYNGEE come from the germline V gene. The CDR3 spans 15 residues. In DNA, the CDR3 is TGTGCCAGCAGCCCCTTAGAGGGAGGTAACTATGGCTACACCTTC. Translation: CASSPLEGGNYGYTF. Complete variable domain (other parts from reference TRBV9 and TRBJ1-2): DSGVTQTPKHLITATGQRVTLRCSPRSGDLSVYWYQQSLDQGLQFLIQYYNGEERAKGNILERFSAQQFPDLHSELNLSSLELGDSALYFCASSPLEGGNYGYTFGSGTRLTVV.

J is TRBJ1-1 and V is TRBV9, with D perhaps matching TRBD1 (6 bases). The CDR3 contains 14 residues. With 4 bases removed from V and 12 bases from J, the gap between germline ends came to 22 bases. CDR1 and CDR2 from the germline V gene are SGDLS and YYNGEE. CDR3 sequence (DNA): TGTGCCAGCAGCCAGGATTTGGGGGCAGGCAGTACTTTCTTT. Translating gives CASSQDLGAGSTFF.

The chain is built from TRBV18 and TRBJ2-7, with TRBD1 as a possible D gene (6 bases). CDR1 and CDR2 from the germline V gene are KGHSH and LQKENI. The CDR3 contains 13 residues. Trimming pared 3 bases from V and 3 bases from J, leaving 9 bases between. The CDR3 DNA is TGTGCCAGCTCACCGGGGGCTCGCTACGAGCAGTACTTC. It yields the protein CASSPGARYEQYF.